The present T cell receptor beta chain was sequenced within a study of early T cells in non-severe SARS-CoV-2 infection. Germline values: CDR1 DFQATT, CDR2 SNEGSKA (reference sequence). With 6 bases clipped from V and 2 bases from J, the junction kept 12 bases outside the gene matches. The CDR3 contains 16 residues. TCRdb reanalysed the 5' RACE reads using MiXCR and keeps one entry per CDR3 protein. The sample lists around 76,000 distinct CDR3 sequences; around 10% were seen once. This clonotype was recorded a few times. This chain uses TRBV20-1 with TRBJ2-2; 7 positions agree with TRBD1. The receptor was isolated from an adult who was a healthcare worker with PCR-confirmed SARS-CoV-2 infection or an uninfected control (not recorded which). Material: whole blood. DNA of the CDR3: TGCAGTGCCCGTCCCTGGACAGGAGCTAACACCGGGGAGCTGTTTTTT. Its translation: CSARPWTGANTGELFF.